These T cell receptor delta chains were read from a single sample in a study of gamma-delta chains in newborns, infants, children. TCRdb reapplied CATT to the reads. The sample records 4,000 to 5,000 delta-chain clones, 6.2% being singletons. Sequencing was performed on blood. The receptors shown here come from a child who was a newborn, infant or young child, either healthy, febrile or measles-vaccinated (not recorded which). Each CDR3 is given with its conserved first and last residue. D genes are given only for firm matches. The listing skips clone size in some rows; elsewhere it reads once, few, many or a size class.

v_gene: TRDV2; d_gene: TRDD3; abundance: few; j_gene: TRDJ3; CDR3nt: TGTGCCTGTGACAAAGTACTGGGGGATCCTAGCTCCTGGGACACCCGACAGATGTTTTTC; CDR3aa: CACDKVLGDPSSWDTRQMFF
v_gene: TRDV2; d_gene: NA; abundance: NA; j_gene: TRDJ3; CDR3nt: TGTGCCTGTGACACCGTGGAGGGTCTAAGCTCCTGGGGCACCCGACAGATGTTTTTC; CDR3aa: CACDTVEGLSSWGTRQMFF
v_gene: TRDV2; d_gene: TRDD3; abundance: NA; j_gene: TRDJ3; CDR3nt: TGTGCCTGTGACACTGGGGGATACGACGCCTCCTGGGACACCCGACAGATGTTTTTC; CDR3aa: CACDTGGYDASWDTRQMFF
v_gene: TRDV3; d_gene: TRDD3; abundance: few; j_gene: TRDJ3; CDR3nt: TGTGCCATATCTGGGGGATTTAGCTCCTGGGACACCCGACAGATGTTTTTC; CDR3aa: CAISGGFSSWDTRQMFF
v_gene: TRDV2; d_gene: TRDD3; abundance: medium-sized; j_gene: TRDJ1; CDR3nt: TGTGCCTGTGACATACTGGGGGATGATAAACTCATCTTT; CDR3aa: CACDILGDDKLIF
v_gene: TRDV2; d_gene: TRDD3; abundance: medium-sized; j_gene: TRDJ1; CDR3nt: TGTGCCTGTGACACCGCTGGGGGGATACGCGATAAACTCATCTTT; CDR3aa: CACDTAGGIRDKLIF
v_gene: TRDV2; d_gene: TRDD3; abundance: few; j_gene: TRDJ3; CDR3nt: TGTGCCTGTGACACTATTTTGCGGTGGGGGACACCGACAAGCTCCTGGGACACCCGACAGATGTTTTTC; CDR3aa: CACDTILRWGTPTSSWDTRQMFF
v_gene: TRDV2; d_gene: NA; abundance: NA; j_gene: TRDJ2; CDR3nt: TGTGCCTGTGACCTAGTCGGGGACTCTTTGACAGCACAACTCTTCTTT; CDR3aa: CACDLVGDSLTAQLFF
v_gene: TRDV3; d_gene: TRDD3; abundance: NA; j_gene: TRDJ1; CDR3nt: TGTGCCTTGGACTGGGGATTCGCCATCGGTTACACCGATAAACTCATCTTT; CDR3aa: CALDWGFAIGYTDKLIF
v_gene: TRDV2; d_gene: TRDD3; abundance: few; j_gene: TRDJ1; CDR3nt: TGTGCCTGTGACACCGTTGGGGGATCGGACGATAAACTCATCTTT; CDR3aa: CACDTVGGSDDKLIF
v_gene: TRDV2; d_gene: TRDD3; abundance: NA; j_gene: TRDJ3; CDR3nt: TGTGCCTGTGACTCCTACTGGGGGACCCCCGGCTCCTGGGACACCCGACAGATGTTTTTC; CDR3aa: CACDSYWGTPGSWDTRQMFF
v_gene: TRDV2; d_gene: TRDD3; abundance: NA; j_gene: TRDJ3; CDR3nt: TGTGCCTGTGACACCCCTGGGGGATCTCCGAGCTCCTGGGACACCCGACAGATGTTTTTC; CDR3aa: CACDTPGGSPSSWDTRQMFF
v_gene: TRDV2; d_gene: TRDD3; abundance: few; j_gene: TRDJ3; CDR3nt: TGTGCCTGTGACACCGTGGGGGATACAGGGTCCTGGGACACCCGACAGATGTTTTTC; CDR3aa: CACDTVGDTGSWDTRQMFF
v_gene: TRDV2; d_gene: TRDD3; abundance: medium-sized; j_gene: TRDJ3; CDR3nt: TGTGCCTGTGATCTACTGGGGGCCAGCTCCTGGGACACCCGACAGATGTTTTTC; CDR3aa: CACDLLGASSWDTRQMFF
v_gene: TRDV2; d_gene: TRDD3; abundance: few; j_gene: TRDJ3; CDR3nt: TGTGCCTGTGACACCTGGGGATACGGGGCCTCCTGGGACACCCGACAGATGTTTTTC; CDR3aa: CACDTWGYGASWDTRQMFF
v_gene: TRDV2; d_gene: TRDD3; abundance: NA; j_gene: TRDJ3; CDR3nt: TGTGCCTGTGACACCGTGGGGGATGGGTCCTGGGACACCCGACAGATGTTTTTC; CDR3aa: CACDTVGDGSWDTRQMFF
v_gene: TRDV2; d_gene: TRDD3; abundance: NA; j_gene: TRDJ2; CDR3nt: TGTGCCTGTGACCCTCTACTGGGGAAAGCTTTGACAGCACAACTCTTCTTT; CDR3aa: CACDPLLGKALTAQLFF
v_gene: TRDV2; d_gene: TRDD3; abundance: medium-sized; j_gene: TRDJ3; CDR3nt: TGTGCCTGTGACCCCACTGGGGGATTCCCCTCCTGGGACACCCGACAGATGTTTTTC; CDR3aa: CACDPTGGFPSWDTRQMFF
v_gene: TRDV1; d_gene: TRDD3; abundance: NA; j_gene: TRDJ1; CDR3nt: TGTGCTCTTGGGGATCAGGGGCCTACTGGGGGTCGGTACACCGATAAACTCATCTTT; CDR3aa: CALGDQGPTGGRYTDKLIF
v_gene: TRDV1; d_gene: NA; abundance: medium-sized; j_gene: TRDJ1; CDR3nt: TGTGCTCTTGGGCAATTTACAAAACTCATCTTT; CDR3aa: CALGQFTKLIF
v_gene: TRDV2; d_gene: TRDD3; abundance: medium-sized; j_gene: TRDJ3; CDR3nt: TGTGCCTGTGACGTACTGGGGGCCAGCTCCTGGGACACCCGACAGATGTTTTTC; CDR3aa: CACDVLGASSWDTRQMFF
v_gene: TRDV2; d_gene: TRDD3; abundance: few; j_gene: TRDJ3; CDR3nt: TGTGCCTGTGACACCTGGGGGATAAACAGCTCCTGGGACACCCGACAGATGTTTTTC; CDR3aa: CACDTWGINSSWDTRQMFF
v_gene: TRDV2; d_gene: TRDD3; abundance: medium-sized; j_gene: TRDJ3; CDR3nt: TGTGCCTGTGACAAACTGGGGGCAAGCTCCTGGGACACCCGACAGATGTTTTTC; CDR3aa: CACDKLGASSWDTRQMFF
v_gene: TRDV2; d_gene: TRDD3; abundance: few; j_gene: TRDJ1; CDR3nt: TGTGCCTGTGACACCGTGGGTGTTACTGGGGGATACGAGTACACCGATAAACTCATCTTT; CDR3aa: CACDTVGVTGGYEYTDKLIF
v_gene: TRAV29/DV5; d_gene: NA; abundance: few; j_gene: TRDJ3; CDR3nt: TGTGCAGCAAGCATGGTCTCCTGGGACACCCGACAGATGTTTTTC; CDR3aa: CAASMVSWDTRQMFF
v_gene: TRDV1; d_gene: TRDD3; abundance: few; j_gene: TRDJ3; CDR3nt: TGTGCTCTTGGGATCAGTACTCGAACTGGGGGATACGGCTGGGACACCCGACAGATGTTTTTC; CDR3aa: CALGISTRTGGYGWDTRQMFF
v_gene: TRDV2; d_gene: TRDD3; abundance: NA; j_gene: TRDJ3; CDR3nt: TGTGCCTGTGACATTATCTCTGGGGGATACACCTCCTGGGACACCCGACAGATGTTTTTC; CDR3aa: CACDIISGGYTSWDTRQMFF
v_gene: TRDV2; d_gene: TRDD3; abundance: few; j_gene: TRDJ3; CDR3nt: TGTGCCTGTGACACAGGGGGATACGCGAGCTCCTGGGACACCCGACAGATGTTTTTC; CDR3aa: CACDTGGYASSWDTRQMFF
v_gene: TRDV2; d_gene: NA; abundance: NA; j_gene: TRDJ3; CDR3nt: TGTGCCTGTGACACCGTTCTGCAATACTCCTGGGACACCCGACAGATGTTTTTC; CDR3aa: CACDTVLQYSWDTRQMFF
v_gene: TRDV2; d_gene: TRDD3; abundance: medium-sized; j_gene: TRDJ1; CDR3nt: TGTGCCTGTGACGTACTGGGGGAGTACACCGATAAACTCATCTTT; CDR3aa: CACDVLGEYTDKLIF
v_gene: TRDV1; d_gene: TRDD3; abundance: NA; j_gene: TRDJ1; CDR3nt: TGTGCTCTTGGGGAACCCTTGACTGGGGGATACAATCTAAGCTCCGATAAACTCATCTTT; CDR3aa: CALGEPLTGGYNLSSDKLIF
v_gene: TRDV2; d_gene: TRDD3; abundance: few; j_gene: TRDJ3; CDR3nt: TGTGCCTGTGACACCTGGGGGATACTGGATTCGAGCTCCTGGGACACCCGACAGATGTTTTTC; CDR3aa: CACDTWGILDSSSWDTRQMFF
v_gene: TRDV2; d_gene: TRDD3; abundance: NA; j_gene: TRDJ2; CDR3nt: TGTGCCTGTGACCCGTTACTGGGGGATACGCGGGGGACAGCACAACTCTTCTTT; CDR3aa: CACDPLLGDTRGTAQLFF
v_gene: TRDV2; d_gene: TRDD3; abundance: medium-sized; j_gene: TRDJ1; CDR3nt: TGTGCCTGTGACAAACTGGGGGATACCACCGATAAACTCATCTTT; CDR3aa: CACDKLGDTTDKLIF
v_gene: TRDV2; d_gene: TRDD3; abundance: medium-sized; j_gene: TRDJ3; CDR3nt: TGTGCCTGTGACTACTGGGGGATACCCTGGGACACCCGACAGATGTTTTTC; CDR3aa: CACDYWGIPWDTRQMFF
v_gene: TRDV2; d_gene: TRDD3; abundance: few; j_gene: TRDJ3; CDR3nt: TGTGCCTGTGACAAAAGGGGAAGGGATACGCGGTCCTGGGACACCCGACAGATGTTTTTC; CDR3aa: CACDKRGRDTRSWDTRQMFF
v_gene: TRDV2; d_gene: TRDD3; abundance: few; j_gene: TRDJ3; CDR3nt: TGTGCCTGTGACACCGTACTGGGGGATACACACTCCTGGGACACCCGACAGATGTTTTTC; CDR3aa: CACDTVLGDTHSWDTRQMFF
v_gene: TRDV2; d_gene: TRDD3; abundance: few; j_gene: TRDJ3; CDR3nt: TGTGCCTGTGACATACTGGGGGATAGGACATGGGACACCCGACAGATGTTTTTC; CDR3aa: CACDILGDRTWDTRQMFF
v_gene: TRDV2; d_gene: TRDD3; abundance: few; j_gene: TRDJ3; CDR3nt: TGTGCCTGTGACAGTACTGGGGGATTTAGCTCCTGGGACACCCGACAGATGTTTTTC; CDR3aa: CACDSTGGFSSWDTRQMFF
v_gene: TRDV1; d_gene: TRDD2; abundance: few; j_gene: TRDJ1; CDR3nt: TGTGCTCTTGGGGGTTCCGCCTTCCTACTGGGGATGTACACCGATAAACTCATCTTT; CDR3aa: CALGGSAFLLGMYTDKLIF
v_gene: TRDV2; d_gene: TRDD3; abundance: large; j_gene: TRDJ2; CDR3nt: TGTGCCTGTGACCTACTGGGGGAAGCTTTGACAGCACAACTCTTCTTT; CDR3aa: CACDLLGEALTAQLFF
v_gene: TRAV29/DV5; d_gene: NA; abundance: medium-sized; j_gene: TRDJ1; CDR3nt: TGTGCAGCAAGCGAACTTCCGGGCACCGATAAACTCATCTTT; CDR3aa: CAASELPGTDKLIF
v_gene: TRDV2; d_gene: TRDD3; abundance: medium-sized; j_gene: TRDJ3; CDR3nt: TGTGCCTGTGACACCGCTGGGGGGACCTGGGACACCCGACAGATGTTTTTC; CDR3aa: CACDTAGGTWDTRQMFF
v_gene: TRDV1; d_gene: TRDD3; abundance: few; j_gene: TRDJ2; CDR3nt: TGTGCTCTTGGGGAGTACTGGGGGATGACAGCACAACTCTTCTTT; CDR3aa: CALGEYWGMTAQLFF
v_gene: TRDV1; d_gene: NA; abundance: NA; j_gene: TRDJ1; CDR3nt: TGTGCTCTTGGGGAAGGGCAAGAGGGTAAACTCATCTTT; CDR3aa: CALGEGQEGKLIF
v_gene: TRDV1; d_gene: TRDD3; abundance: few; j_gene: TRDJ3; CDR3nt: TGTGCTCTTGGGGAAGTTCCCACTGGGGGGATAATAGGGAGCTCCTGGGACACCCGACAGATGTTTTTC; CDR3aa: CALGEVPTGGIIGSSWDTRQMFF
v_gene: TRDV2; d_gene: TRDD3; abundance: NA; j_gene: TRDJ3; CDR3nt: TGTGCCTGTGACAACTGGGGGATATCCTGGGACACCCGACAGATGTTTTTC; CDR3aa: CACDNWGISWDTRQMFF
v_gene: TRDV2; d_gene: NA; abundance: NA; j_gene: TRDJ3; CDR3nt: TGTGCCTGTGACACCGTTGGGGGGGGCAGCTCCTGGGACACCCGACAGATGTTTTTC; CDR3aa: CACDTVGGGSSWDTRQMFF
v_gene: TRDV3; d_gene: NA; abundance: NA; j_gene: TRDJ1; CDR3nt: TGTGCCTTGTCACTTGATACGCAGGGACTCATCTTT; CDR3aa: CALSLDTQGLIF
v_gene: TRDV2; d_gene: TRDD3; abundance: NA; j_gene: TRDJ1; CDR3nt: TGTGCCTGTGACATACTGGGGGATACGCATAAACTCATCTTT; CDR3aa: CACDILGDTHKLIF
v_gene: TRDV2; d_gene: NA; abundance: NA; j_gene: TRDJ3; CDR3nt: TGTGCCTGTGACTCTGTACTGGACGTTGGGGCCGCAACCTGGGACACCCGACAGATGTTTTTC; CDR3aa: CACDSVLDVGAATWDTRQMFF